This T cell receptor beta chain was identified during a study of shared clonotypes between healthy human individuals. Sequencing used immunoSEQ multiplex PCR; TCRdb keeps in-frame clones, though not all of them. The sample shows around 690,000 clones, about 92% of them seen only once. Trimming took 0 bases from V and 1 from J, leaving 6 bases between them. This CDR3 spans 14 amino acids. Per the germline V gene, CDR1 is SGDLS and CDR2 is YYNGEE. Pooled CD45RO+ cells and CCR7-negative CD45RA+ TemRA cells made up CD8 memory. As for this clone: Other DNA sequences within the sample encode an identical CDR3.

The chain links TRBV9 to TRBJ2-3; D not certain. This sequence was found in a man between 18 and 29 years old in good health. Some clones in this sample may be carry-over from other donors' samples. The specimen sequenced was memory CD8+ T cells from PBMCs. Documented subset: CD45RO+ cells pooled with CCR7-negative TemRA cells. The CDR3 DNA reads TGTGCCAGCAGCGTAGACGGACGCACAGATACGCAGTATTTT. The encoded protein is CASSVDGRTDTQYF. The complete variable domain, with remaining parts taken from reference TRBV9 and TRBJ2-3, reads DSGVTQTPKHLITATGQRVTLRCSPRSGDLSVYWYQQSLDQGLQFLIQYYNGEERAKGNILERFSAQQFPDLHSELNLSSLELGDSALYFCASSVDGRTDTQYFGPGTRLTVL.